This is a list of T cell receptor beta chains from one sample in a study of cytomegalovirus exposure and HLA in healthy donors. The method was immunoSEQ multiplex PCR; TCRdb's version includes in-frame clones alone and lacks a portion of them. The sample has 170,000 or so clones, 70% to 85% seen once; the top ten hold roughly 5%. Sequencing used PBMCs. Source of these receptors: a man younger than 35 in good health and CMV-seronegative. The CDR3 runs from the conserved cysteine through the conserved F or W. The order of the fields is clone size, J gene, D gene, V gene, CDR3 protein, CDR3 DNA. The D gene is left open where the match is weak. Where a row states a size, it is once, few, many or the class of an expanded clone; other rows omit it.

>-|TRBJ1-2|TRBD1|TRBV5-1
CASSPKTGGTGYGYTF
TGCGCCAGCAGCCCCAAGACAGGGGGCACCGGCTATGGCTACACCTTC
>-|TRBJ2-1|TRBD2|TRBV6-6
CASSLGAGAGYNEQFF
TGTGCCAGCAGCCTTGGGGCGGGAGCGGGCTACAATGAGCAGTTCTTC
>-|TRBJ1-2|TRBD1|TRBV10-3
CAISESSPGGISLGYTF
TGTGCCATCAGTGAGTCGTCGCCAGGGGGTATAAGTTTGGGCTACACCTTC
>-|TRBJ1-3|-|TRBV7-9
CASSSPGRGNTIYF
TGTGCCAGCAGCTCCCCGGGAAGAGGAAACACCATATATTTT
>-|TRBJ1-4|-|TRBV19
CASSHRDGGILLHEKLFF
TGTGCCAGTAGTCACCGGGACGGAGGGATCCTCTTGCATGAAAAACTGTTTTTT
>-|TRBJ2-5|-|TRBV6-6
CASSYLVIQTQYF
TGTGCCAGCAGTTACCTAGTTATTCAGACCCAGTACTTC
>-|TRBJ2-1|-|TRBV7-9
CASSSESGLEQFF
TGTGCCAGCAGCTCCGAATCAGGGTTAGAGCAGTTCTTC
>-|TRBJ2-7|-|TRBV11-3
CASSLDKTYEQYF
TGTGCCAGCAGCCTCGACAAGACCTACGAGCAGTACTTC
>-|TRBJ1-5|-|TRBV28
CASSPTGTVDQPQHF
TGTGCCAGCAGCCCTACAGGGACCGTGGATCAGCCCCAGCATTTT
>-|TRBJ2-7|TRBD2|TRBV4-3
CASSETPGTRGYEQYF
TGCGCCAGCAGTGAGACTCCCGGGACTAGAGGCTACGAGCAGTACTTC
>-|TRBJ1-4|TRBD1|TRBV28
CASSKGGQGEKLFF
TGTGCCAGCAGTAAGGGGGGACAGGGAGAAAAACTGTTTTTT
>-|TRBJ1-1|-|TRBV4-2
CASSQDRRVEAFF
TGTGCCAGCAGCCAAGACCGGAGGGTTGAAGCTTTCTTT
>-|TRBJ2-3|TRBD2|TRBV28
CALGRGSTDTQYF
TGTGCCTTGGGGAGGGGTAGCACAGATACGCAGTATTTT
>-|TRBJ2-1|TRBD2|TRBV5-4
CASSSGTSLYNEQFF
TGTGCCAGCAGTTCCGGGACTAGCCTCTACAATGAGCAGTTCTTC
>-|TRBJ2-3|-|TRBV9
CASSAGEGGTQYF
TGTGCCAGCAGCGCGGGAGAGGGGGGGACGCAGTATTTT
>-|TRBJ1-1|-|TRBV2
CASSPRMRVDTEAFF
TGTGCCAGCAGTCCCCGTATGAGGGTGGACACTGAAGCTTTCTTT
>-|TRBJ2-1|-|TRBV29-1
CSVVRTTYNEQFF
TGCAGCGTTGTCAGAACAACGTACAATGAGCAGTTCTTC
>-|TRBJ2-5|TRBD1|TRBV5-1
CASRGTGGETQYF
TGCGCCAGCCGCGGGACAGGGGGCGAGACCCAGTACTTC
>few|TRBJ2-3|-|TRBV7-3
CASSQTGSDTQYF
TGTGCCAGCAGCCAAACGGGATCAGATACGCAGTATTTT
>-|TRBJ1-1|-|TRBV19
CASSPGSSKGADRRAFF
TGTGCCAGTAGTCCCGGGTCCTCTAAAGGGGCCGATAGACGGGCTTTCTTT
>-|TRBJ2-1|-|TRBV11-2
CASSLVLGQFF
TGTGCCAGCAGCTTAGTTCTAGGGCAGTTCTTC
>few|TRBJ2-2|-|TRBV2
CASSYQGSAGELFF
TGTGCCAGCAGTTACCAGGGAAGTGCCGGGGAGCTGTTTTTT
>once|TRBJ1-5|-|TRBV9
CASSVGQGVNQPQHF
TGTGCCAGCAGCGTAGGGCAGGGCGTCAATCAGCCCCAGCATTTT
>-|TRBJ1-1|-|TRBV19
CASRGDGSNTEAFF
TGTGCCAGCCGGGGGGATGGCTCCAACACTGAAGCTTTCTTT
>-|TRBJ1-1|-|TRBV28
CASSLRLAGRTEAFF
TGTGCCAGCAGTTTACGACTGGCAGGGCGGACTGAAGCTTTCTTT
>-|TRBJ1-1|-|TRBV5-6
CASSHYLNAAEAFF
TGTGCCAGCAGCCATTATCTAAATGCCGCTGAAGCTTTCTTT
>-|TRBJ2-7|-|TRBV11-2
CASSLLRGDVDEQYF
TGTGCCAGCAGCTTACTTAGGGGCGACGTCGACGAGCAGTACTTC
>-|TRBJ2-5|-|TRBV29-1
CSVGVTHAETQYF
TGCAGCGTTGGAGTAACTCATGCTGAGACCCAGTACTTC
>-|TRBJ2-7|TRBD2|TRBV19
CASSALAGVNEQYF
TGTGCCAGTAGTGCACTAGCGGGAGTGAACGAGCAGTACTTC
>-|TRBJ2-1|TRBD2|TRBV9
CASSAGLATTYNEQFF
TGTGCCAGCAGCGCGGGACTAGCGACAACCTACAATGAGCAGTTCTTC
>-|TRBJ1-1|TRBD1|TRBV19
CASSIIGQGDTEAFF
TGTGCCAGTAGTATAATCGGCCAGGGGGACACTGAAGCTTTCTTT
>-|TRBJ2-5|TRBD2|TRBV9
CASSPQSSGRAQETQYF
TGTGCCAGCAGCCCTCAGAGTAGCGGGAGGGCCCAAGAGACCCAGTACTTC
>-|TRBJ2-3|-|TRBV5-5
CASTIPTAQTRTDTQYF
TGTGCCAGCACCATCCCGACAGCCCAAACTCGCACAGATACGCAGTATTTT
>-|TRBJ2-3|TRBD2|TRBV2
CASSEREYSDTQYF
TGTGCCAGCAGTGAGCGGGAGTACTCAGATACGCAGTATTTT
>few|TRBJ2-7|-|TRBV4-1
CASSQESFDEQYF
TGCGCCAGCAGCCAAGAATCGTTCGACGAGCAGTACTTC
>-|TRBJ2-1|TRBD2|TRBV7-2
CASSLAEELAGVSSYNEQFF
TGTGCCAGCAGCTTAGCGGAGGAACTAGCGGGAGTGAGCTCCTACAATGAGCAGTTCTTC
>few|TRBJ2-2|-|TRBV7-9
CASSLVGDTTGELFF
TGTGCCAGCAGCTTAGTTGGGGACACCACCGGGGAGCTGTTTTTT
>-|TRBJ2-2|-|TRBV28
CASSLWSTETGELFF
TGTGCCAGCAGTTTATGGTCGACGGAGACCGGGGAGCTGTTTTTT
>-|TRBJ2-1|TRBD2|TRBV7-9
CASRRTSGSSFDEQFF
TGTGCCAGCAGACGCACTAGCGGGAGCTCTTTCGATGAGCAGTTCTTC
>-|TRBJ2-7|-|TRBV4-1
CASSQGSGSYEQYF
TGCGCCAGCAGCCAAGGCTCCGGCTCCTACGAGCAGTACTTC
>-|TRBJ2-5|TRBD1|TRBV4-1
CASSQGTGRTETQYF
TGCGCCAGCAGCCAAGGGACAGGGAGGACAGAGACCCAGTACTTC
>once|TRBJ2-3|TRBD2|TRBV2
CASKRSSGRPDTQYF
TGTGCCAGCAAGAGGAGTAGCGGGAGGCCAGATACGCAGTATTTT
>-|TRBJ1-5|TRBD1|TRBV18
CASSPAINRGGSNQPQHF
TGTGCCAGCTCACCGGCGATTAACAGGGGAGGTAGCAATCAGCCCCAGCATTTT
>-|TRBJ2-7|-|TRBV23-1
CASSHQGNNYEQYF
TGCGCCAGCAGTCATCAGGGTAATAACTACGAGCAGTACTTC
>-|TRBJ2-3|-|TRBV6-1
CASSEAGGFGNRGLYF
TGTGCCAGCAGTGAAGCGGGGGGCTTCGGGAACAGGGGCCTGTATTTT
>-|TRBJ2-2|TRBD1|TRBV7-7
CASRGQGNTGELFF
TGTGCTAGCCGCGGACAGGGAAACACCGGGGAGCTGTTTTTT
>-|TRBJ2-2|TRBD1|TRBV19
CASKTDRGAGELFF
TGTGCCAGTAAAACGGACAGGGGAGCCGGGGAGCTGTTTTTT
>-|TRBJ2-7|-|TRBV29-1
CSVRGRVTNEQYF
TGCAGCGTTAGGGGCAGGGTAACTAACGAGCAGTACTTC
>-|TRBJ2-7|TRBD2|TRBV19
CASSSAGGPYEQYF
TGTGCCAGTAGCTCAGCGGGAGGGCCTTACGAGCAGTACTTC
>-|TRBJ1-5|-|TRBV28
CASSGGARDNQPQHF
TGTGCCAGCAGCGGGGGGGCAAGAGACAATCAGCCCCAGCATTTT
>-|TRBJ1-1|-|TRBV5-5
CASSWGTGLGTEAFF
TGTGCCAGCAGCTGGGGAACAGGGTTGGGAACTGAAGCTTTCTTT
>-|TRBJ2-7|TRBD1|TRBV5-4
CASSSGTASSYEQYF
TGTGCCAGCAGCTCGGGGACAGCCTCCTCCTACGAGCAGTACTTC
>once|TRBJ2-3|-|TRBV7-8
CASSLALDTQYF
TGTGCCAGCAGCTTAGCTCTAGATACGCAGTATTTT
>-|TRBJ2-7|-|TRBV4-1
CASSQAAGPYEQYF
TGCGCCAGCAGCCAAGCGGCAGGGCCCTACGAGCAGTACTTC
>-|TRBJ2-7|-|TRBV2
CASRISYEQYF
TGTGCCAGCCGTATATCCTACGAGCAGTACTTC